The source of this TCR beta chain is a study of blood T cell repertoires in COVID-19. Study background: COVID-19 samples, acute and convalescent, were from the United States, Italy and Spain. Sources were T cells, B-cell-depleted T cells, or PBMCs; the material itself was cDNA or gDNA.

Source study methods: Quantification of nucleated cells was approximated via reference gene primer amplification. TCRdb's copy holds only in-frame clones and misses some; the assay was immunoSEQ multiplex PCR. V and J calls and clone size are those listed in that table; D and trimming were worked out from the DNA. This sample has 300,000 to 400,000 clones, with around 91% found just once. Germline V gene data show CDR1 as SGHDT and CDR2 as YYEEEE. Trimming at V came to 2 bases and at J to 5 bases, leaving 6 bases not matched to a gene. There are 14 residues in the CDR3. The chain joins TRBV5-6 to TRBJ2-5; TRBD1 aligns across 7 bases. The specimen sequenced was peripheral blood. This TCR was sampled from a woman between 18 and 30 years old who had recovered from COVID-19. CDR3 residues: CASSLQGRTETQYF. As DNA, the CDR3 is TGTGCCAGCAGCTTACAGGGGCGGACGGAGACCCAGTACTTC.